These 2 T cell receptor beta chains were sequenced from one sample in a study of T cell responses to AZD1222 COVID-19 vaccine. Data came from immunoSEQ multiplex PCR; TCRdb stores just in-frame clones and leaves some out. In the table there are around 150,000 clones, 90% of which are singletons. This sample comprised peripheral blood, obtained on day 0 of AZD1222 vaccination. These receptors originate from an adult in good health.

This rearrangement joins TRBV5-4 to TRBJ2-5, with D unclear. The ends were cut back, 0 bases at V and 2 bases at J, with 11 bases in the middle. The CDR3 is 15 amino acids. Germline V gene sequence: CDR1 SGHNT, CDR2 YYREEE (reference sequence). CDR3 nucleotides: TGTGCCAGCAGCTTGGCCATTCACAGACAAGAGACCCAGTACTTC. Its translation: CASSLAIHRQETQYF.

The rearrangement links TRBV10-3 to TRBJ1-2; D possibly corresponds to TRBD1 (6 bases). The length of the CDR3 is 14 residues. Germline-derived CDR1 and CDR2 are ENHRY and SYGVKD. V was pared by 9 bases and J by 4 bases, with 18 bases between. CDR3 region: CAIPKDRLPYGYTF. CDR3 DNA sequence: TGTGCCATTCCTAAAGACAGGTTGCCCTATGGCTACACCTTC.